The 23 T cell receptor beta chains below come from one sample, sequenced in a study of read filtering for tumor transcriptome and immune sequencing. From about 400 ng of RNA, a library with molecular barcoded alpha/delta and beta/gamma adaptors was made. One entry per CDR3 protein, called by TCRdb with MiXCR from the reads. Altogether nearly 60,000 distinct CDR3 sequences are present, approximately 13% being singletons, with the ten largest covering more than 15%. The sequenced sample consisted of a population of CD138-negative cells sorted from bone marrow. These receptors all stem from a donor at least 40 years old with multiple myeloma.

This clonotype came up many times. The chain carries TRBV7-6 and TRBJ1-1; D remains unclear. The germline gives CDR1 SGHVS, CDR2 FNYEAQ. The V and J ends lost 4 bases and 4 bases respectively, with 10 bases between them. The CDR3 has 13 amino acids. CDR3 residues: CASSYRVSTEAFF. CDR3 DNA sequence: TGTGCCAGCAGCTACCGGGTATCCACTGAAGCTTTCTTT.

V usage is TRBV18 and J usage is TRBJ1-1; D gene uncertain. The germline gives CDR1 KGHSH, CDR2 LQKENI. Trimming stripped 4 bases from V and 0 bases from J, with 12 bases between. CDR3 size: 15 residues. The CDR3 DNA reads TGTGCCAGCTCACTCCTGGACGGAATGAACACTGAAGCTTTCTTT. Its translation is CASSLLDGMNTEAFF.

This clonotype was observed at least ten times. The chain is built from TRBV7-3 and TRBJ2-1; 8 bases agree with TRBD2. This CDR3 comprises 16 residues. The J segment lost 5 bases and the V segment lost 5 bases, leaving 11 bases of the junction unmatched. Germline loops: CDR1 SGHTA, CDR2 FQGTGA. The CDR3 here is CASSPTGGNRNNEQFF. The CDR3 DNA is TGTGCCAGCAGCCCGACGGGGGGGAACAGGAACAATGAGCAGTTCTTC.

About this clonotype itself: A read error may produce the germline difference seen at one junction end. The rearrangement joins TRBV5-1 to TRBJ2-1, with D tentatively TRBD1 or TRBD2 (5 bases each). The CDR3 contains 16 residues. Per germline, CDR1 SGHRS and CDR2 YFSETQ. This CDR3 is CTSSFGDGPRYNEQFF. Written as DNA, the CDR3 is TGCACCAGCAGCTTCGGGGACGGACCCCGATACAATGAGCAGTTCTTC. Full variable domain (missing parts from reference TRBV5-1 and TRBJ2-1): KAGVTQTPRYLIKTRGQQVTLSCSPISGHRSVSWYQQTPGQGLQFLFEYFSETQRNKGNFPGRFSGRQFSNSRSEMNVSTLELGDSALYLCTSSFGDGPRYNEQFFGPGTRLTVL.

This clonotype came up many times. The genes are TRBV14 and TRBJ2-5; TRBD2 matches 9 bases. Germline values: CDR1 SGHDN, CDR2 FVKESK. The CDR3 runs 18 residues. V gave up 2 bases and J gave up 5 bases; unmatched junction bases: 15. The CDR3 nucleotides are TGTGCCAGCAGCCAAAACCAGGGTTCTCTAGCGGGGATGGAGACCCAGTACTTC. Amino acids: CASSQNQGSLAGMETQYF. Complete variable domain (other parts from reference TRBV14 and TRBJ2-5): EAGVTQFPSHSVIEKGQTVTLRCDPISGHDNLYWYRRVMGKEIKFLLHFVKESKQDESGMPNNRFLAERTGGTYSTLKVQPAELEDSGVYFCASSQNQGSLAGMETQYFGPGTRLLVL.

This clonotype was observed a handful of times. A read error may be the cause here, since a much bigger clone is one base away. The chain links TRBV29-1 to TRBJ2-7; 7 positions agree with TRBD1. Per germline, CDR1 SQVTM and CDR2 ANQGSEA. This CDR3 is built from 14 residues. CDR3 nucleotides: TGCAGCGCCGGCCGGGACAGTGTTTCCTACGAGCGGTACTTC. Its translation is CSAGRDSVSYERYF.

A word on this clonotype: The conserved phenylalanine or tryptophan normally closing the CDR3 is absent here, so this likely arose from a read error. This sequence joins TRBV6-5 and TRBJ2-1; 7 bases fit TRBD1. Germline CDR1 MNHEY, CDR2 SVGAGI. Trimming cost V 1 base and J 6 bases; bases outside gene matches: 15. The CDR3 runs 18 residues. CDR3 sequence (DNA): TGTGCCAGCAGTTACTATGAAGGTGTGACAGGGAGATTCAATGAGCAGTTCCTC. Amino acids: CASSYYEGVTGRFNEQFL.

To note about this clonotype: A much bigger clone sits one base away, suggesting this may be a read error. The chain uses TRBV20-1 and TRBJ2-1; 9 bases fit TRBD1. Germline CDR1 is DFQATT and CDR2 is SNEGSKA (reference sequence). The CDR3 is 15 residues long. V shed 5 bases, J shed 7 bases, and the junction held 12 bases outside the gene matches. The CDR3 DNA reads TGCAGTGCTTTCGGACGACGGACAGGGGCTAATGAGCAGTTCTTC. This gives the protein CSAFGRRTGANEQFF.

A remark on this clonotype: This clone may be a read error of a much larger clone one base away. The J gene is TRBJ1-6, the V gene TRBV18; no clear D. The CDR3 sequence is 14 residues long. The V and J ends lost 4 bases and 7 bases respectively, with 11 bases between them. The germline CDR1 and CDR2 sequences are KGHSH and LQKENI. The CDR3 DNA sequence: TGTGCCAGCTCACGAGAGGATTCGAATTCACCCCTCCACTTT. Translated: CASSREDSNSPLHF.

In this sample, this clonotype turned up many times. This chain uses TRBV7-2 with TRBJ1-1; D gene ambiguous. This CDR3 region has 13 residues. Germline V gene data show CDR1 as SGHTA and CDR2 as FQGNSA. With 2 bases removed from V and 4 bases from J, the gap between germline ends came to 8 bases. The CDR3 sequence is CASSLTIATEAFF. Here the CDR3 DNA reads TGTGCCAGCAGCTTAACGATAGCCACTGAAGCTTTCTTT.

This clonotype has only a few counts. CDR3 coding DNA: TGTGCCTGCGGCGGGTTCACCATATATTTT. It encodes CACGGFTIYF. The V gene is TRBV30, the J gene TRBJ1-3; no firm D call. The V and J ends lost 6 bases and 9 bases respectively, with 9 bases between them. The germline gives CDR1 GTSNPN, CDR2 SVGIG (reference sequence). The CDR3 totals 10 residues.

Points on this clonotype: A clone one base away is much larger, so this may be a read error. The V gene is TRBV12-3 or TRBV12-4, the J gene TRBJ1-2; TRBD1 aligns across 11 bases. The CDR3 consists of 15 residues. This CDR3 is CANSTGTGGSYGYTF. CDR3 bases: TGTGCCAACAGTACCGGGACAGGGGGTTCCTATGGCTACACCTTC.

This clonotype was seen just once. The chain uses TRBV2 and TRBJ2-1; D may correspond to TRBD1 or TRBD2 (6 bases each). The CDR3 consists of 15 residues. Germline CDR1 is SNHLY and CDR2 is FYNNEI. The CDR3, as DNA: TGTGCGAGCCACAACGGGAGAGGGGGCTACAATGAGCAGTTCTTC. Protein sequence: CASHNGRGGYNEQFF.

The rearrangement uses TRBV6-1 and TRBJ2-5; D uncertain. The germline V gene has CDR1 MNHNS and CDR2 SASEGT. The CDR3 totals 13 residues. Trimming cost V 5 bases and J 1 base, with 8 bases left between them. The CDR3 region is CASSYGTQETQYF. The CDR3 DNA sequence: TGTGCCAGCAGTTACGGTACCCAAGAGACCCAGTACTTC.

The chain employs TRBV19 and TRBJ1-5; no clear D gene. This CDR3 has 15 amino acids. V lost 5 bases to trimming and J lost 6 bases, with 17 bases between them. Germline V CDR1 and CDR2: LNHDA, SQIVND (reference sequence). The DNA of the CDR3 is TGTGCCAGTAGTCCAGCCGACGGTGTGGGTCAGCCCCAGCATTTT. This sequence encodes CASSPADGVGQPQHF.

This clonotype was seen more than once but under ten times. A single base separates this from a much larger clone, so it may be a read error. CDR3 protein: CATSWTANERLFF. CDR3 sequence (DNA): TGTGCCACCAGCTGGACAGCTAATGAAAGACTGTTTTTT. V is TRBV15 and J is TRBJ1-4, with a weak D call TRBD1 (6 bases). Germline CDR1 is LNHNV and CDR2 is YYDKDF (reference sequence). This CDR3 spans 13 amino acids.

In this sample, this clonotype turned up many times. The chain recombines TRBV7-8 with TRBJ2-5; D may be TRBD1 or TRBD2 (5 bases each). The germline V gene has CDR1 SGHVS and CDR2 FQNEAQ. This CDR3 region has 15 residues. V shed 2 bases and J shed 5 bases, with 15 bases lying between them. CDR3 amino acids: CASSLLGEDYETQYF. The CDR3 coding sequence is TGTGCCAGCAGCTTATTGGGGGAAGACTACGAGACCCAGTACTTC.

The sample holds many counts of this clonotype. This chain uses TRBV20-1 with TRBJ2-7, with D uncertain. The CDR3 extends over 14 amino acids. Germline CDR1 and CDR2: DFQATT and SNEGSKA (reference sequence). Trimming left V 0 bases short and J 0 bases short, with 9 bases between. This CDR3 is CSARDSVVSYEQYF. CDR3 DNA sequence: TGCAGTGCTAGAGATAGTGTGGTCTCCTACGAGCAGTACTTC.

This clonotype was picked up many times. The rearrangement joins TRBV14 to TRBJ1-1; 9 nucleotides line up with TRBD1. The V and J ends lost 4 bases and 0 bases, in that order; junction bases with no gene match: 9. The CDR3 has 17 residues. CDR1 is SGHDN and CDR2 is FVKESK in the germline V gene. The DNA for the CDR3 is TGTGCCAGCAGCCGAATTTTACAGGGGGCATTGAACACTGAAGCTTTCTTT. This gives the protein CASSRILQGALNTEAFF.

In this sample, this clonotype turned up many times. The chain combines TRBV24-1 with TRBJ2-5; 11 bases are shared with TRBD1. This CDR3 region has 16 residues. CDR1 KGHDR and CDR2 SFDVKD come from the germline V gene. The V gene end was trimmed by 7 bases and the J gene end by 1 base; junction bases not matched to a gene: 7. CDR3 sequence (DNA): TGTGCCACCAGAGATCACGGGACAGGGGGCCAAGAGACCCAGTACTTC. It encodes CATRDHGTGGQETQYF.

This clonotype was seen many times. The chain employs TRBV6-2 or TRBV6-3 and TRBJ2-1, with 12 bases aligning to TRBD2. The J segment lost 4 bases and the V segment lost 6 bases, leaving 13 bases of the junction unmatched. The germline CDR1 and CDR2 sequences are MNHEY and SVGEGT. This CDR3 region has 18 residues. CDR3: CASRKLMKTSGGYNEQFF. CDR3 nucleotides: TGTGCCAGCAGAAAGTTGATGAAGACTAGCGGGGGATACAATGAGCAGTTCTTC.

This clonotype came up many times. The chain uses TRBV5-6 and TRBJ2-5; 8 positions agree with TRBD1. From germline, CDR1 is SGHDT and CDR2 YYEEEE. V was clipped by 0 bases and J by 4 bases; unmatched bases: 5. The CDR3 is 15 amino acids. The DNA of the CDR3 is TGTGCCAGCAGCTTGGACAGGGGGTTTGGAGAGACCCAGTACTTC. This encodes CASSLDRGFGETQYF. Filled out from reference TRBV5-6 and TRBJ2-5, the complete variable domain reads DAGVTQSPTHLIKTRGQQVTLRCSPKSGHDTVSWYQQALGQGPQFIFQYYEEEERQRGNFPDRFSGHQFPNYSSELNVNALLLGDSALYLCASSLDRGFGETQYFGPGTRLLVL.

This clonotype was seen many times. This chain links TRBV7-9 with TRBJ1-5, with 9 nucleotides matching TRBD1. The germline gives CDR1 SEHNR, CDR2 FQNEAQ (reference sequence). CDR3 size: 15 residues. The V and J ends lost 4 bases and 5 bases, in that order; junction bases with no gene match: 6. The CDR3 DNA reads as TGTGCCAGCAGCTCTACGGACAGGGGTCATCAGCCCCAGCATTTT. Amino acids: CASSSTDRGHQPQHF. The full variable domain, with the rest looked up from reference TRBV7-9 and TRBJ1-5, is DTGVSQNPRHKITKRGQNVTFRCDPISEHNRLYWYRQTLGQGPEFLTYFQNEAQLEKSRLLSDRFSAERPKGSFSTLEIQRTEQGDSAMYLCASSSTDRGHQPQHFGDGTRLSIL.